The clone carrying this T cell receptor (beta chain) was observed many times. Its specificity is unknown. TCR beta CDR3 sequences were amplified from RNA transcripts. The primer set for the first-round RT-PCR of the TCR CDR3 was HTBI. TCRdb recomputed calls from the multiplex PCR reads with MiXCR, one row per CDR3 protein. This sample has over 350,000 distinct CDR3 sequences, with around 20% found just once. These data originate in a study of T cells in Graves' hyperthyroidism and ophthalmopathy. Study summary: Peripheral blood was acquired at first diagnosis, ahead of any therapy whatsoever. Overall study findings and caveats: Ophthalmopathy stood apart from stable hyperthyroidism in a 13 V-J model.

The germline gives CDR1 DFQATT, CDR2 SNEGSKA (reference sequence). V lost 5 bases to trimming and J lost 8 bases; unmatched junction nucleotides: 7. The CDR3 has 13 amino acids. The sequencing input was blood. The gene calls are TRBV20-1 and TRBJ1-4, with TRBD1 matching over 8 bases. The TCR sequence derives from a man between 18 and 35 years old with Graves' ophthalmopathy. DNA of the CDR3: TGCAGTGCTCATGACAGGGGAGGCGAAAAACTGTTTTTT. Amino acids: CSAHDRGGEKLFF.